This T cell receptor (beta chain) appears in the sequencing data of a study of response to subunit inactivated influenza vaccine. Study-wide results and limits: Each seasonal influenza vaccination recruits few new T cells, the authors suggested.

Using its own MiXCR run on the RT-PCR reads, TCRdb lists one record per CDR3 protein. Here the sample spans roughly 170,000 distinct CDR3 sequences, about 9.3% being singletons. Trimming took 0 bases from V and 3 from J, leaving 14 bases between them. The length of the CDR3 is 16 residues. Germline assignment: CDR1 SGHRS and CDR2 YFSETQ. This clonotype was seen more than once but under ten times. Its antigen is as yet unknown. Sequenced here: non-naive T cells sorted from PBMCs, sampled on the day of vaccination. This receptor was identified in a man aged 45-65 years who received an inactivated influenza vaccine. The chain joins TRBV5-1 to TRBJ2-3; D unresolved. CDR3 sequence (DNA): TGCGCCAGCAGCTTGGAAGCGACCTTCAGGACAGATACGCAGTATTTT. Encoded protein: CASSLEATFRTDTQYF.